The text below deals with one T cell receptor (beta chain). Antigen specificity is unknown. This sample is part of a study of cytomegalovirus exposure and HLA in healthy donors. Whole-study results and caveats: The likely origin of a cluster of highly shared sequence variants was a sequencing artifact. Cytomegalovirus association was listed for around 170 TCR beta chains.

This CDR3 is 15 amino acids long. Trimming took 3 bases from V and 9 from J, leaving 15 bases between them. Germline V gene sequence: CDR1 LNHDA, CDR2 SQIVND (reference sequence). The primer mix had 60 Vbeta and 13 Jbeta primers. The table came from immunoSEQ multiplex PCR; TCRdb's copy has only in-frame clones and leaves some out. The sample gives around 120,000 clones, roughly 80% of which show up once; 1% to 1.5% is in the top ten. V is TRBV19 and J is TRBJ2-6, with D possibly being TRBD2 (5 bases). This receptor was taken from a boy aged 5 to 17 in good health and CMV-seronegative. Sequencing was performed on PBMCs. The CDR3 region has the DNA TGTGCCAGTAGTATGAGAGGGCTCGGCGACAACGTCCTGACTTTC. This translates into CASSMRGLGDNVLTF. Looking up the rest from reference TRBV19 and TRBJ2-6 gives the full variable domain: DGGITQSPKYLFRKEGQNVTLSCEQNLNHDAMYWYRQDPGQGLRLIYYSQIVNDFQKGDIAEGYSVSREKKESFPLTVTSAQKNPTAFYLCASSMRGLGDNVLTFGAGSRLTVL.